This T cell receptor (beta chain) came from a study of low-dose radiotherapy and immunotherapy resistance in tumors. Across the study: Every six weeks patients received intravenous ipilimumab 1 mg/kg, and every two weeks they received intravenous nivolumab 240 mg.

V was cut by 0 bases and J by 2 bases, with 11 bases left in between. The CDR3 covers 16 residues. Germline values: CDR1 MGHRA, CDR2 YSYEKL. TRAV- and TRBV-specific primers primed first-strand cDNA, covering alpha and beta chains. TCR amplification used roughly 20 PCR cycles, a constant-region primer and a V-primer adapter. Using its own MiXCR run on the reads, TCRdb lists one record per CDR3 protein. The top ten hold under 7% of the sample, which has 55,000 to 80,000 distinct CDR3 sequences, approximately 25% seen once. Stated time point: before trial treatment. Along with nivolumab and ipilimumab, donors received aspirin, low-dose cyclophosphamide and low-dose radiotherapy. Many counts were recorded for this clonotype.

The rearrangement links TRBV4-1 to TRBJ2-1; D unresolved. Sequenced here: PBMCs, sampled before treatment. The sequence came from a male donor with rectosigmoid adenocarcinoma. The CDR3 bases are TGCGCCAGCAGCCAAGACTGGCAGATTACCTACAATGAGCAGTTCTTC. This gives the protein CASSQDWQITYNEQFF.